This T cell receptor (beta chain) comes out of a study of cytomegalovirus exposure and HLA in healthy donors. Amplification used 60 Vbeta primers and 13 Jbeta primers. The table came from immunoSEQ multiplex PCR; TCRdb's copy has only in-frame clones and leaves some out. Among 250,000 to 300,000 clones, 85% to 95% were seen once, and the ten largest hold about 1.7%. In its sample, this clone was seen a few times. The antigen remains undetermined. The V end was cut by 4 bases, the J end by 6 bases, with 21 bases between. CDR3 length equals 15 residues. Germline V gene data show CDR1 as GTSNPN and CDR2 as SVGIG (reference sequence). Study findings and constraints: Likely technical artifact: a cluster of highly shared sequence variants. Reported findings show TCR beta sequences accurately forecast HLA-A and HLA-B alleles in most subjects. The productive fraction for most TCR beta V segments was about 87% or about 30% in an earlier analysis.

The receptor's source is a girl aged 2 to 10 in good health and CMV-seronegative. The J gene is TRBJ1-1, the V gene TRBV30; D not resolved. Sequenced: PBMCs. DNA for the CDR3: TGTGCCTGGAACAACCCTGGCGTTGGCGGCTCTGAAGCTTTCTTT. Translated, it gives CAWNNPGVGGSEAFF.